These 13 T cell receptor beta chains were sequenced from one sample in a study of T cell changes during pregnancy in multiple sclerosis. The method was immunoSEQ multiplex PCR; TCRdb's version includes in-frame clones alone and lacks a portion of them. Of approximately 45,000 clones in the sample, more than 85% were seen once. The sample was CD8+ T cells from peripheral blood mononuclear cells, taken in the second trimester of pregnancy. These receptor sequences come from a female donor with multiple sclerosis, enrolled in a pregnancy study.

The chain couples TRBV2 to TRBJ2-7; D remains unclear. This CDR3 has 12 residues. CDR1 and CDR2 (germline): SNHLY, FYNNEI. V gave up 1 base and J gave up 3 bases, with 4 bases separating them. The CDR3 bases are TGTGCCAGCAGTGAAGGTATCTACGAGCAGTACTTC. Its translation is CASSEGIYEQYF.

The gene calls are TRBV5-8 and TRBJ1-5; unclear D gene. CDR1 SGHTS and CDR2 YDEGEE come from the germline V gene. The CDR3 length is 14 residues. V lost 0 bases and J lost 4, with 8 bases in between. The CDR3 region is CASSLDTGNQPQHF. As DNA, the CDR3 is TGTGCCAGCAGCTTGGACACGGGTAATCAGCCCCAGCATTTT.

The rearrangement links TRBV5-6 to TRBJ2-2, with D possibly being TRBD2 (6 bases). Germline values: CDR1 SGHDT, CDR2 YYEEEE. Trimming pared 3 bases from V and 5 bases from J, leaving 23 bases between. This CDR3 is built from 18 residues. CDR3 in DNA: TGTGCCAGCAGCTCGGGCGGCTGGGGCAGTGGAGGGACCGGGGAGCTGTTTTTT. Encoded protein: CASSSGGWGSGGTGELFF.

This chain joins TRBV30 and TRBJ2-7, with D tentatively TRBD2 (5 bases). The CDR3 is 13 residues long. The germline gives CDR1 GTSNPN, CDR2 SVGIG (reference sequence). The V and J ends lost 6 bases and 6 bases respectively, with 18 bases between them. The CDR3 loop reads CACQLGGSPEQYF. CDR3 sequence (DNA): TGTGCCTGCCAGCTAGGAGGATCCCCCGAGCAGTACTTC.

This chain connects TRBV7-7 to TRBJ2-3; possible D gene TRBD1, 6 bases. Germline CDR1 and CDR2: SSHAT and FNYEAQ (reference sequence). This CDR3 has 14 residues. As DNA, the CDR3 is TGTGCTAGCGCCAAGGGGAGAGGGGGTGATACGCAGTATTTT. Translated: CASAKGRGGDTQYF.

The chain joins TRBV28 to TRBJ2-3, with 10 nucleotides matching TRBD2. The CDR3 extends over 18 amino acids. The germline V gene encodes CDR1 MDHEN and CDR2 SYDVKM. The ends lost 5 bases at V and 0 bases at J; junction bases unmatched: 11. In nucleotides, the CDR3 is TGTGCCAGCAGTCCTGGCAGCGGGGGGGCGACGAGCACAGATACGCAGTATTTT. Amino acids: CASSPGSGGATSTDTQYF.

V is TRBV29-1 and J is TRBJ1-1; D is unresolved. V was shortened by 4 bases and J by 5 bases, with 5 bases between the two germline ends. The CDR3 extends over 10 amino acids. Germline loops: CDR1 SQVTM, CDR2 ANQGSEA. The CDR3 is CSVARTEAFF. DNA for the CDR3: TGCAGCGTTGCTAGGACTGAAGCTTTCTTT. Full variable domain (rest looked up from reference TRBV29-1 and TRBJ1-1): SAVISQKPSRDICQRGTSLTIQCQVDSQVTMMFWYRQQPGQSLTLIATANQGSEATYESGFVIDKFPISRPNLTFSTLTVSNMSPEDSSIYLCSVARTEAFFGQGTRLTVV.

The chain links TRBV4-1 to TRBJ2-7, with D possibly TRBD1 on 5 matching bases. The CDR3 runs to 15 residues. V lost 1 base and J 3 bases, leaving 13 bases between the germline ends. Germline CDR1 MGHRA, CDR2 YSYEKL. CDR3 sequence: CASSQVAQGDYEQYF. The CDR3 nucleotides are TGCGCCAGCAGCCAAGTAGCCCAGGGCGACTACGAGCAGTACTTC.

This chain connects TRBV6-4 to TRBJ2-3, with a possible D match to TRBD2 (6 bases). Trimming removed 5 bases at V and 2 bases at J, with 14 bases between. CDR3 length: 15 residues. Germline V gene sequence: CDR1 MRHNA, CDR2 SNTAGT. In DNA form, the CDR3 reads TGTGCCAGCAGTCGGGACTCATCACTCACAGATACGCAGTATTTT. It encodes CASSRDSSLTDTQYF.

This chain joins TRBV7-3 and TRBJ2-2; D gene uncertain. CDR3 length equals 12 residues. Trimming shortened V by 9 bases and J by 0 bases, and 5 bases separated the two germline ends. The germline gives CDR1 SGHTA, CDR2 FQGTGA. This chain's CDR3 is CASTSNTGELFF. The DNA for the CDR3 is TGTGCCAGTACATCGAACACCGGGGAGCTGTTTTTT.

The V gene is TRBV9, the J gene TRBJ1-2, with 7 bases aligning to TRBD1. The CDR3 has 14 amino acids. J was trimmed by 3 bases and V by 3 bases; bases with no gene match: 5. Germline V gives CDR1 SGDLS, CDR2 YYNGEE. DNA for the CDR3: TGTGCCAGCAGCGGAGGACAGGTCCACTATGGCTACACCTTC. This encodes CASSGGQVHYGYTF.

The chain uses TRBV29-1 and TRBJ1-2; 9 bases align to TRBD1. The J segment lost 3 bases and the V segment lost 4 bases, leaving 3 bases of the junction unmatched. CDR1 and CDR2 (germline): SQVTM, ANQGSEA. The CDR3 spans 13 residues. The CDR3 region has the DNA TGCAGCGTTGGGGGACAGGGAGACTATGGCTACACCTTC. This gives the protein CSVGGQGDYGYTF.

The rearrangement uses TRBV5-4 and TRBJ1-1; no clear D. The ends were cut back, 1 base at V and 1 base at J, with 5 bases in the middle. This CDR3 spans 13 amino acids. Germline V gene lookup returns CDR1 SGHNT and CDR2 YYREEE (reference sequence). CDR3 in amino acids: CASSLPGNTEAFF. The CDR3 nucleotides read TGTGCCAGCAGCTTGCCCGGGAACACTGAAGCTTTCTTT.